One sample yielded the 25 T cell receptor beta chains listed below, sequenced in a study of blood T cell repertoires in COVID-19. Using immunoSEQ multiplex PCR, the repertoire was profiled, and TCRdb retains in-frame clones only, with some absent. The sample includes 85,000 to 110,000 clones, about 90% of them seen just once. The sample consisted of peripheral blood. These receptors were collected from a human donor in a cohort sampled during active COVID-19.

This clone showed up just a few times. The chain has TRBV21-1 and TRBJ2-7; TRBD2 reflects the table's D call only, with no check against the DNA. TRBV21-1 is a listed pseudogene. The CDR3 is 16 residues long. The CDR3 region has the DNA TGTGCCAGCAGCAAAACCAAGGGATTCCCCCCGGGAGAGCAGTACTTC. Protein: CASSKTKGFPPGEQYF.

This clone was recorded only once. This chain uses TRBV12-3 or TRBV12-4 with TRBJ2-1; D remains unclear. CDR3 size: 12 residues. Trimming took off 1 base at V and 8 bases at J, with 6 bases between the two ends. The CDR3 coding sequence is TGTGCCAGCAGTTTAGAAGGAGATGAGCAGTTCTTC. Its translation: CASSLEGDEQFF.

In its sample, this clone was seen once. The V call is TRBV19, the J call TRBJ1-3; possibly TRBD1 for D (5 bases). This CDR3 is built from 14 residues. Trimming stripped 10 bases from V and 10 bases from J, with 23 bases between. Germline assignment: CDR1 LNHDA and CDR2 SQIVND (reference sequence). CDR3 nucleotides: TGTGCCATCGGGGGAAATGGTTTGGGCGAAACCATATATTTT. Encoded protein: CAIGGNGLGETIYF.

This chain uses TRBV6-5 with TRBJ2-7; D is perhaps TRBD1 (6 bases). The CDR3 has 15 amino acids. Per the germline V gene, CDR1 is MNHEY and CDR2 is SVGAGI. V gave up 5 bases and J gave up 2 bases, with 16 bases separating them. CDR3 bases: TGTGCCAGCAGTCTCAGTCCGGACAGCACCTACGAGCAGTACTTC. Its protein is CASSLSPDSTYEQYF.

V is TRBV6-1 and J is TRBJ2-5; D perhaps matches TRBD2 (5 bases). Germline V gives CDR1 MNHNS, CDR2 SASEGT. CDR3 size: 16 residues. V lost 3 bases and J 7 bases, leaving 21 bases between the germline ends. CDR3 amino acids: CASSDRSERRFGTQYF. In DNA, the CDR3 is TGTGCCAGCAGTGATCGTTCCGAGCGGAGGTTTGGGACCCAGTACTTC.

The chain employs TRBV5-1 and TRBJ2-5, with 9 bases that match TRBD1. CDR3 size: 16 residues. V lost 0 bases and J lost 2; bases outside the gene matches: 5. The germline V gene encodes CDR1 SGHRS and CDR2 YFSETQ. The CDR3 DNA reads as TGCGCCAGCAGCTTGGCCGTTGGGACAGGGCAAGAGACCCAGTACTTC. Its protein is CASSLAVGTGQETQYF.

The chain carries TRBV5-1 and TRBJ2-2, with D possibly matching TRBD1 (5 bases). Trimming removed 1 base at V and 1 base at J, with 8 bases between. Looked up from germline, CDR1 is SGHRS and CDR2 is YFSETQ. The CDR3 is made up of 15 amino acids. The CDR3, as DNA: TGCGCCAGCAGCTTGCCGCAGGGGAACACCGGGGAGCTGTTTTTT. It is translated as CASSLPQGNTGELFF.

This chain links TRBV4-2 with TRBJ2-7, with 14 nucleotides matching TRBD2. The CDR3 length is 18 residues. Germline V CDR1 and CDR2: LGHNA, YNFKEQ. V trimming: 0 bases; J trimming: 5 bases; junction bases outside the gene matches: 9. Here the CDR3 reads CASSQEPGLAGDGNEQYF. The CDR3 bases are TGTGCCAGCAGCCAAGAACCGGGACTAGCGGGAGATGGCAACGAGCAGTACTTC.

The chain recombines TRBV24-1 with TRBJ2-5, with TRBD1 matching over 12 bases. In germline, CDR1 is KGHDR, CDR2 SFDVKD. After removal of 3 bases from V and 3 bases from J, the junction contained 4 bases not matched to a gene. The CDR3 extends over 16 amino acids. The CDR3 sequence is CATSDRGQGAKETQYF. The CDR3 nucleotides are TGTGCCACCAGTGATAGGGGACAGGGGGCGAAAGAGACCCAGTACTTC.

This chain connects TRBV11-1 to TRBJ2-5; weak D call: TRBD1 (6 bases). Germline V gene sequence: CDR1 SGHAT, CDR2 FQDESV (reference sequence). The germline V and J ends were trimmed by 2 bases and 7 bases, with 20 bases remaining between them. CDR3 length: 16 amino acids. The CDR3 DNA follows: TGTGCCAGCAGCTTAAGTGGTCAGGGGCTGGGGGCGACCCAGTACTTC. Encoded protein: CASSLSGQGLGATQYF.

J is TRBJ2-1 and V is TRBV9, with D perhaps TRBD2 (5 bases). In germline, CDR1 is SGDLS, CDR2 YYNGEE. CDR3 length: 16 amino acids. Trimming took 0 bases from V and 0 from J, leaving 10 bases between them. CDR3 DNA: TGTGCCAGCAGCGTAGCGGAACGGGGCTCCTACAATGAGCAGTTCTTC. Its translation: CASSVAERGSYNEQFF.

This clone showed up just a few times. This chain uses TRBV21-1 with TRBJ1-5; TRBD1, the table's D call, was not compared with the DNA. TRBV21-1 is marked as a pseudogene. CDR3 size: 16 residues. As DNA, the CDR3 is TGTGCCAGCAGCATTGGACAGGCAGCCAGCAATCAGCCCCAGCATTTT. Translated: CASSIGQAASNQPQHF.

The rearrangement uses TRBV5-4 and TRBJ2-1; 11 bases fit TRBD2. The CDR3 consists of 15 residues. Germline V lookup: CDR1 SGHNT, CDR2 YYREEE (reference sequence). V lost 3 bases, J lost 7 bases, and 6 bases stayed unmatched. The CDR3 here is CASSYGTSGKNEQFF. In DNA form, the CDR3 reads TGTGCCAGCAGCTACGGGACTAGCGGAAAGAATGAGCAGTTCTTC.

The chain joins TRBV19 to TRBJ1-5; D gene ambiguous. Germline assignment: CDR1 LNHDA and CDR2 SQIVND (reference sequence). V dropped 5 bases and J dropped 2 bases, with 10 bases sitting between them. The CDR3 length is 14 residues. In DNA, the CDR3 is TGTGCCAGTAGTGGGCCGCAGGGCAATCAGCCCCAGCATTTT. Residues: CASSGPQGNQPQHF. Drawing the rest from reference TRBV19 and TRBJ1-5, the complete variable domain is DGGITQSPKYLFRKEGQNVTLSCEQNLNHDAMYWYRQDPGQGLRLIYYSQIVNDFQKGDIAEGYSVSREKKESFPLTVTSAQKNPTAFYLCASSGPQGNQPQHFGDGTRLSIL.

The chain recombines TRBV9 with TRBJ2-7; D perhaps matches TRBD1 (5 bases). CDR3 length: 14 residues. Trimming left V 3 bases short and J 5 bases short, with 15 bases between. In germline, CDR1 is SGDLS, CDR2 YYNGEE. The CDR3 sequence is CASSAGTIGDEQYF. The CDR3 nucleotides read TGTGCCAGCAGCGCTGGAACAATAGGGGACGAGCAGTACTTC.

The J gene is TRBJ2-6, the V gene TRBV13; TRBD1 agrees at 7 bases. V gave up 5 bases and J gave up 1 base; unmatched junction bases: 2. CDR3 size: 15 residues. Looked up from germline, CDR1 is PRHDT and CDR2 is FYEKMQ (reference sequence). In nucleotides, the CDR3 is TGTGCCAGCAGCCTGACAGGGTCTGGGGCCAACGTCCTGACTTTC. Translating gives CASSLTGSGANVLTF.

This clone is classed as medium-sized. The chain has TRBV29-1 and TRBJ2-3, with TRBD2 identical over 11 bases. Looked up from germline, CDR1 is SQVTM and CDR2 is ANQGSEA. The CDR3 spans 17 residues. V gave up 7 bases and J gave up 2 bases; unmatched junction bases: 14. The CDR3 loop reads CSANLPQTSGNTDTQYF. CDR3 in DNA: TGCAGCGCTAACCTCCCTCAGACTAGCGGGAACACAGATACGCAGTATTTT.

The chain joins TRBV2 to TRBJ2-7; D might be TRBD2 (6 bases). V lost 1 base, J lost 2 bases, and 6 bases lay in between. This CDR3 has 13 amino acids. The germline gives CDR1 SNHLY, CDR2 FYNNEI. In DNA form, the CDR3 reads TGTGCCAGCAGTGAAGGGGGGGCCTACGAGCAGTACTTC. Translated: CASSEGGAYEQYF.

This sequence joins TRBV25-1 and TRBJ2-1; 9 bases line up with TRBD2. V lost 2 bases to trimming and J lost 5 bases; unmatched junction nucleotides: 4. Germline V gene sequence: CDR1 MGHDK, CDR2 SYGVNS. This CDR3 is 15 amino acids long. CDR3 coding DNA: TGTGCCAGCAGTGAACTAAGGACTAGCGACAATGAGCAGTTCTTC. Encoded protein: CASSELRTSDNEQFF.

The table lists this clone with a count of one. V and J are TRBV7-8 and TRBJ2-2, with TRBD1 matching over 11 bases. This CDR3 spans 18 amino acids. The junction had 7 bases not matched to a gene; V was cut back by 4 bases and J by 0 bases. Germline V gene data show CDR1 as SGHVS and CDR2 as FQNEAQ. CDR3 sequence (DNA): TGTGCCAGCAGCTACCGGGACAGGGGGTCTGCGAACACCGGGGAGCTGTTTTTT. It encodes CASSYRDRGSANTGELFF. The complete variable domain, with remaining parts taken from reference TRBV7-8 and TRBJ2-2, reads GAGVSQSPRYKVAKRGQDVALRCDPISGHVSLFWYQQALGQGPEFLTYFQNEAQLDKSGLPSDRFFAERPEGSVSTLKIQRTQQEDSAVYLCASSYRDRGSANTGELFFGEGSRLTVL.

This chain joins TRBV20-1 and TRBJ2-1, with TRBD2 identical over 11 bases. This CDR3 is 16 amino acids long. Germline loops: CDR1 DFQATT, CDR2 SNEGSKA (reference sequence). Losses at the gene ends were 3 bases for V and 0 bases for J; bases not matched to a gene: 4. The CDR3 coding sequence is TGCAGTGCTAGTTCGACTAGCGGGGCCTCCTACAATGAGCAGTTCTTC. This translates into CSASSTSGASYNEQFF.

This clone has a single count. The CDR3 DNA reads as TGTGCCAGCAGCTCCAGGATTAGCGGAACCGGGGAGCTGTTTTTT. Encoded protein: CASSSRISGTGELFF. The chain carries TRBV11-3 and TRBJ2-2; D might be TRBD2 (6 bases). This CDR3 is 15 amino acids long. Deletions cut 4 bases from V and 5 bases from J, with 14 bases between. From germline, CDR1 is SGHNT and CDR2 YENEEA.

The gene calls are TRBV4-1 and TRBJ1-4, with D maybe TRBD1 (5 bases). V was cut by 3 bases and J by 1 base, with 9 bases left in between. Per the germline V gene, CDR1 is MGHRA and CDR2 is YSYEKL. This CDR3 is built from 15 residues. The CDR3 DNA reads as TGCGCCAGCAGCCACAACAGGAGAACTAATGAAAAACTGTTTTTT. Residues: CASSHNRRTNEKLFF.

Written as DNA, the CDR3 is TGTGCCAGCAGCAGGACTAGCGGGAGTATCGTCGCTCCGCAGTATTTT. This sequence encodes CASSRTSGSIVAPQYF. This rearrangement joins TRBV6-4 to TRBJ2-3; TRBD2 agrees at 13 bases. This CDR3 comprises 16 residues. Per the germline V gene, CDR1 is MRHNA and CDR2 is SNTAGT. V lost 6 bases to trimming and J lost 10 bases; unmatched junction nucleotides: 13.

This chain links TRBV15 with TRBJ2-3; tentatively, D is TRBD2 (5 bases). This CDR3 region has 16 residues. Germline V gives CDR1 LNHNV, CDR2 YYDKDF (reference sequence). V shed 0 bases and J shed 1 base, with 11 bases lying between them. This CDR3 reads CATSRDRSGGTDTQYF. In nucleotides, the CDR3 is TGTGCCACCAGCAGAGATAGAAGCGGTGGCACAGATACGCAGTATTTT.